The T cell receptor (beta chain) described here comes from a study of blood T cells in healthy people across ages. This clonotype has a handful of counts. Its target is unknown. General study findings and limits: A conclusive naive versus antigen-experienced comparison was prevented by the unsorted PBMCs.

Healthy Caucasians from Russia aged about 6 to 90 served as donors. V was pared by 0 bases and J by 0 bases, with 6 bases between. This CDR3 comprises 15 residues. Per the germline V gene, CDR1 is SGDLS and CDR2 is YYNGEE. The use of a sample-barcoded 5' primer and a J-beta primer mix characterized a second PCR of roughly 6 to 11 cycles. The study obtained at least 2.5 million CDR3-containing paired-end reads from every sample. TCRdb re-derived calls from the 5' RACE reads in MiXCR, one entry per CDR3 protein. The sample lists around 1.1 million distinct CDR3 sequences, around two fifths occurring once.

The source is a man aged 18 to 29 in good health. Sequenced sample: blood. J is TRBJ2-2 and V is TRBV9; D is unclear. The CDR3 DNA reads as TGTGCCAGCAGCGTAGCCACAGCGAACACCGGGGAGCTGTTTTTT. Residues: CASSVATANTGELFF.